A selection of T cell receptor beta chains follows, all from one sample in a study of T cell repertoires in cytomegalovirus infection. MiXCR, run by TCRdb on the reads, gives a single entry per CDR3 protein. The data show approximately 500,000 distinct CDR3 sequences, 11% seen once. Source material: PBMCs. The receptors shown here come from a human donor in good health (CMV status not recorded). Some clones in this sample may be carry-over from other donors' samples. CDR3s include the opening cysteine and the closing phenylalanine or tryptophan. For some rows the clone size is stated as once, few or many, or as a class when expanded; others skip it.

clone_size,v_call,j_call,cdr3_aa
-,TRBV9,TRBJ2-7,CASSVDGLPLYEQYF
-,TRBV9,TRBJ2-7,CASSVGQGYTYEQYF
many,TRBV7-9,TRBJ1-4,CASSLARDGKLFF
many,TRBV7-8,TRBJ1-4,CASSPNSGTVNEKLFF
many,TRBV4-2,TRBJ1-1,CASSQDLGGGHRTEAFF
many,TRBV7-3,TRBJ2-1,CASSRGQGNHNEQFF
many,TRBV7-8,TRBJ1-5,CASSLEDSNQPQHF
many,TRBV7-9,TRBJ2-3,CASSHPRDDPNTDTQYF
many,TRBV2,TRBJ1-4,CASKQGQTNEKLFF
many,TRBV2,TRBJ1-1,CASSEDRNTEAFF
few,TRBV29-1,TRBJ1-2,CSVGRGGTGVGNYGYTF
few,TRBV20-1,TRBJ1-5,CSATSWGGNQPQHF
many,TRBV7-9,TRBJ2-3,CASSPRTSRDTQYF
many,TRBV6-5,TRBJ1-5,CASSYSEGGQPQHF
many,TRBV28,TRBJ1-4,CASRTPKSTNEKLFF
many,TRBV7-2,TRBJ2-7,CASSLEGWGQGHEQYF
many,TRBV5-6,TRBJ1-2,CASSLWTGEDTF
few,TRBV28,TRBJ2-3,CASIPRIRTDTQYF
many,TRBV15,TRBJ1-2,CATSRDTYGYTF
few,TRBV5-1,TRBJ1-2,CASSLDLGVKGYTF
many,TRBV11-2,TRBJ1-1,CASSLLGGTEAFF
many,TRBV12-3/TRBV12-4,TRBJ2-7,CATSWGSDEQYF
-,TRBV19,TRBJ1-3,CASSMQGYSGNTIYF
-,TRBV20-1,TRBJ2-3,CSARDRRAGGSDTQYF
many,TRBV12-5,TRBJ2-1,CASGSGSSYNEQFF
many,TRBV7-9,TRBJ1-4,CASSSTGTVVEKLFF
many,TRBV6-5,TRBJ2-7,CASSWNPGTGAHEQYF
many,TRBV6-1,TRBJ2-1,CASGTGFNEQFF
-,TRBV3-1,TRBJ1-5,CASSQDHGNQPQHF
many,TRBV12-3/TRBV12-4,TRBJ1-1,CASSFLGVNTEAFF
many,TRBV7-8,TRBJ1-2,CASSLTGPDTNYGYTF
many,TRBV7-8,TRBJ2-3,CASSLGTEGTDTQYF
-,TRBV18,TRBJ2-5,CASSPQGLEETQYF
many,TRBV25-1,TRBJ2-1,CASSGVGLAGVEQFF
many,TRBV19,TRBJ1-1,CASGAVEAFF
many,TRBV28,TRBJ2-1,CASSPTSGTSVDNEQFF
many,TRBV7-2,TRBJ2-2,CASSLRDNTGELFF
-,TRBV30,TRBJ2-1,CAGNRGSYNEQFF
many,TRBV7-2,TRBJ2-1,CASSPWGRFYNEQFF
many,TRBV10-2,TRBJ2-7,CASKETSGTSYEQYF